The clone carrying this T cell receptor (beta chain) was counted a single time. The data are from a study of PD-L1 blockade in urothelial cancer. The CDR3 covers 14 residues. The germline V gene has CDR1 SGDLS and CDR2 YYNGEE. V shed 3 bases and J shed 0 bases, with 10 bases lying between them. Pretreatment sampling and on-treatment sampling together yielded between 1 and 8 samples for each patient. Method: immunoSEQ multiplex PCR; TCRdb's copy keeps in-frame clones and lacks some. The sample contains tens of thousands of clones, around 84% of which appear only once. J is TRBJ2-7 and V is TRBV9; D remains ambiguous. The input for sequencing was PBMCs, taken around atezolizumab (anti-PD-L1) treatment. The origin of this receptor is a man aged 65 to 79 with urothelial cancer. The CDR3, as DNA: TGTGCCAGCAGCGAGCATACAGCCTCCTACGAGCAGTACTTC. Translating it yields CASSEHTASYEQYF.